Each of the 17 T cell receptor beta chains below was sequenced from the same sample in a study of cytomegalovirus exposure and HLA in healthy donors. This PCR relied on a set of 60 Vbeta primers and 13 Jbeta primers. Sequenced by immunoSEQ multiplex PCR; TCRdb stores in-frame clones only, minus some. Here the sample table reports about 42,000 clones. Input material: PBMCs. These receptors came from a man under 40 in good health and CMV-seronegative.

V usage is TRBV6-5 and J usage is TRBJ1-1; TRBD1 matches 10 bases. Germline loops: CDR1 MNHEY, CDR2 SVGAGI. The V gene end was trimmed by 4 bases and the J gene end by 3 bases; junction bases not matched to a gene: 2. The CDR3 spans 14 residues. The CDR3, as DNA: TGTGCCAGCAGTTTCGGGACAGGGGACACTGAAGCTTTCTTT. Encoded protein: CASSFGTGDTEAFF.

The J gene is TRBJ2-7, the V gene TRBV4-2; no clear D gene. V was clipped by 1 base and J by 0 bases, with 10 bases between them. The germline V gene encodes CDR1 LGHNA and CDR2 YNFKEQ. The CDR3 has 15 amino acids. The CDR3 reads CASSQAGVGSYEQYF. As DNA, the CDR3 is TGTGCCAGCAGCCAAGCCGGAGTAGGCTCCTACGAGCAGTACTTC.

This chain connects TRBV30 to TRBJ2-7; tentative D call: TRBD1 (7 bases). V was pared by 3 bases and J by 2 bases, with 26 bases between. The V gene's germline CDR1 is GTSNPN and CDR2 SVGIG (reference sequence). This CDR3 contains 18 residues. The CDR3, as DNA: TGTGCCTGGAGCGGGGCCAGACGACAGGGAGGTTCGGCCTACGAGCAGTACTTC. Translating gives CAWSGARRQGGSAYEQYF.

V gene TRBV6-5 combines with J gene TRBJ1-2; TRBD1 matches 9 bases. The trim removed 6 bases at V and 7 bases at J, leaving 6 bases unmatched. Germline values: CDR1 MNHEY, CDR2 SVGAGI. The CDR3 sequence is 13 residues long. In DNA form, the CDR3 reads TGTGCCAGCAGACCGGGACAGGGCGGTGGCTACACCTTC. It encodes CASRPGQGGGYTF.

This chain uses TRBV7-3 with TRBJ2-3, with 11 positions matching TRBD2. Losses at the gene ends were 6 bases for V and 4 bases for J; bases not matched to a gene: 9. The CDR3 spans 16 residues. CDR1 is SGHTA, CDR2 FQGTGA, per germline. Here the CDR3 DNA reads TGTGCCAGCAGTTCCCCACTAGCGGGAGTACCAGATACGCAGTATTTT. It is translated as CASSSPLAGVPDTQYF.

V usage is TRBV4-1 and J usage is TRBJ2-7; 8 bases align to TRBD1. The germline CDR1 and CDR2 sequences are MGHRA and YSYEKL. The J segment lost 6 bases and the V segment lost 4 bases, leaving 2 bases of the junction unmatched. The CDR3 spans 12 residues. The CDR3 spells CASSRTGGEQYF. Here the CDR3 DNA reads TGCGCCAGCAGCCGTACAGGGGGCGAGCAGTACTTC.

This chain uses TRBV29-1 with TRBJ1-1; tentatively, D is TRBD1 (5 bases). Germline loops: CDR1 SQVTM, CDR2 ANQGSEA. V was clipped by 6 bases and J by 5 bases, with 16 bases between them. The CDR3 consists of 13 residues. Here the CDR3 reads CSVGVGGGTEAFF. CDR3 bases: TGCAGCGTGGGGGTGGGGGGAGGAACTGAAGCTTTCTTT.

The chain combines TRBV7-9 with TRBJ2-7; 10 bases are shared with TRBD1. Trimming took 4 bases from V and 3 from J; bases not matched to a gene: 6. CDR1 is SEHNR, CDR2 FQNEAQ, per germline (reference sequence). The CDR3 contains 15 residues. The CDR3 region is CASSSQGTGVYEQYF. The CDR3 DNA follows: TGTGCCAGCAGCTCCCAGGGGACAGGGGTCTACGAGCAGTACTTC.

The V call is TRBV5-1, the J call TRBJ1-1; D not certain. This CDR3 has 13 residues. Trimming took 0 bases from V and 3 from J, leaving 6 bases between them. Germline V gene data show CDR1 as SGHRS and CDR2 as YFSETQ. CDR3 region: CASSLDTYTEAFF. In nucleotides, the CDR3 is TGCGCCAGCAGCTTGGACACCTACACTGAAGCTTTCTTT.

The chain employs TRBV9 and TRBJ2-7; D is perhaps TRBD1 (5 bases). V was cut by 0 bases and J by 9 bases, with 16 bases left in between. The CDR3 is made up of 14 amino acids. Germline-derived CDR1 and CDR2 are SGDLS and YYNGEE. This chain's CDR3 is CASSVGSRVVPQYF. DNA for the CDR3: TGTGCCAGCAGCGTAGGTTCCAGGGTGGTACCGCAGTACTTC.

J is TRBJ2-7 and V is TRBV7-8; the D gene is possibly TRBD1 (5 bases). Germline V gene data show CDR1 as SGHVS and CDR2 as FQNEAQ. There are 15 residues in the CDR3. Trimming removed 5 bases from V and 2 bases from J, with 16 bases in between. The CDR3, as DNA: TGTGCCAGCAGCGACCTTCACAGGAGCACCTACGAGCAGTACTTC. Its protein product is CASSDLHRSTYEQYF.

The rearrangement joins TRBV15 to TRBJ1-4; 8 bases line up with TRBD1. The CDR3 is 14 residues long. The ends lost 3 bases at V and 8 bases at J; junction bases unmatched: 5. From germline, CDR1 is LNHNV and CDR2 YYDKDF (reference sequence). DNA for the CDR3: TGTGCCACCAGCAGGCGGACAGGGAACGAAAAACTGTTTTTT. This codes for CATSRRTGNEKLFF. Variable domain in full (rest from reference TRBV15 and TRBJ1-4): DAMVIQNPRYQVTQFGKPVTLSCSQTLNHNVMYWYQQKSSQAPKLLFHYYDKDFNNEADTPDNFQSRRPNTSFCFLDIRSPGLGDTAMYLCATSRRTGNEKLFFGSGTQLSVL.

The chain has TRBV29-1 and TRBJ1-2, with D possibly matching TRBD1 (6 bases). Per germline, CDR1 SQVTM and CDR2 ANQGSEA. The length of the CDR3 is 15 residues. V lost 4 bases and J 2 bases, leaving 17 bases between the germline ends. The DNA for the CDR3 is TGCAGCGTTGGGGGTGGGCAGGGGATCAACTATGGCTACACCTTC. Amino acid sequence: CSVGGGQGINYGYTF. The variable domain in full, completed from reference TRBV29-1 and TRBJ1-2, reads SAVISQKPSRDICQRGTSLTIQCQVDSQVTMMFWYRQQPGQSLTLIATANQGSEATYESGFVIDKFPISRPNLTFSTLTVSNMSPEDSSIYLCSVGGGQGINYGYTFGSGTRLTVV.

The rearrangement links TRBV7-9 to TRBJ2-5; D is unresolved. Trimming took 0 bases from V and 4 from J, leaving 6 bases between them. The germline gives CDR1 SEHNR, CDR2 FQNEAQ (reference sequence). This CDR3 has 13 amino acids. In DNA form, the CDR3 reads TGTGCCAGCAGCTTAGCGGGCCTAGAGACCCAGTACTTC. As protein: CASSLAGLETQYF.

The CDR3 loop reads CAYPGVRDGYTF. The CDR3 nucleotides read TGTGCTTACCCCGGGGTTCGGGATGGCTACACCTTC. J is TRBJ1-2 and V is TRBV21-1. TRBV21-1 is a pseudogene segment. The CDR3 contains 12 residues.

The rearrangement uses TRBV4-3 and TRBJ2-7; 8 bases align to TRBD2. This CDR3 is built from 15 residues. Germline loops: CDR1 LGHNA, CDR2 YSLEER. J lost 1 base, V lost 4 bases, and 6 bases had no gene match. CDR3 DNA: TGCGCCAGCAGCCGGGGTAGCGGGGTATCCTACGAGCAGTACTTC. This translates into CASSRGSGVSYEQYF.

This chain uses TRBV2 with TRBJ2-7; D is perhaps TRBD2 (6 bases). In germline, CDR1 is SNHLY, CDR2 FYNNEI. The CDR3 loop spans 13 amino acids. Trimming cost V 6 bases and J 5 bases, with 14 bases left between them. The DNA of the CDR3 is TGTGCCAGCAGGGAAACTCCGGGGGACGAGCAGTACTTC. Translating it yields CASRETPGDEQYF.